The sequence of this TCR beta chain was determined in a study of preoperative IRX-2 immunotherapy in early breast cancer. As to treatment: preoperative locoregional IRX-2 cytokine immunotherapy. Patients received preoperative, locoregional IRX-2 cytokine immunotherapy in a phase Ib study. The CDR3 extends over 15 amino acids. In germline, CDR1 is MNHNS, CDR2 SASEGT. V gave up 1 base and J gave up 4 bases, with 13 bases separating them. This clone has only a few counts. Assay: immunoSEQ multiplex PCR; the TCRdb copy retains only in-frame clones and omits some. The profile shows roughly 6,000 clones, 70% to 80% of them singletons.

The receptor comes from a human donor with breast cancer. This chain connects TRBV6-1 to TRBJ1-1; tentatively, D is TRBD1 (5 bases). Sample: tumor tissue, taken before IRX-2 immunotherapy. CDR3: CASSEGDSGFTEAFF. CDR3 bases: TGTGCCAGCAGTGAAGGCGATTCAGGGTTCACTGAAGCTTTCTTT.